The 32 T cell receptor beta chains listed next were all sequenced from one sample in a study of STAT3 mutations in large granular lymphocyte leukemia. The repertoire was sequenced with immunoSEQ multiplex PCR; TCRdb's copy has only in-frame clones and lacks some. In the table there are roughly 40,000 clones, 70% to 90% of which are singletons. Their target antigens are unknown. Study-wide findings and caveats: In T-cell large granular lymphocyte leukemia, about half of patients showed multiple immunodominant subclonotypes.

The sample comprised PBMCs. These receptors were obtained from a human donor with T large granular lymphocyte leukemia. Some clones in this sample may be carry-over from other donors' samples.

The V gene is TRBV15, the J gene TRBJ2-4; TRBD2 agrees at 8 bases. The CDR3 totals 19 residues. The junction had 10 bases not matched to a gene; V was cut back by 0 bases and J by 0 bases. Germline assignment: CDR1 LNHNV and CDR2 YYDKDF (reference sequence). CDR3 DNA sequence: TGTGCCACCAGCAGAGATCCCCAGCGGGGGCCCCTAGCCAAAAACATTCAGTACTTC. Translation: CATSRDPQRGPLAKNIQYF.

The CDR3 sequence is CASSSGAAGGRNEQFF. As DNA, the CDR3 is TGTGCCAGCAGCTCCGGTGCCGCGGGGGGGCGCAATGAGCAGTTCTTC. This chain uses TRBV7-9 with TRBJ2-1, with 9 bases identical to TRBD2. Germline V lookup: CDR1 SEHNR, CDR2 FQNEAQ (reference sequence). Trimming removed 4 bases from V and 6 bases from J; junction bases left unmatched: 10. This CDR3 region has 16 residues.

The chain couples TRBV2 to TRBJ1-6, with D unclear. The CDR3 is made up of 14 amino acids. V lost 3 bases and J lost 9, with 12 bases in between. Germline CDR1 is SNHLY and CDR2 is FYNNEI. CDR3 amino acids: CASSDPGVGSPLHF. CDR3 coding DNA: TGTGCCAGCAGTGACCCCGGGGTTGGTTCACCCCTCCACTTT.

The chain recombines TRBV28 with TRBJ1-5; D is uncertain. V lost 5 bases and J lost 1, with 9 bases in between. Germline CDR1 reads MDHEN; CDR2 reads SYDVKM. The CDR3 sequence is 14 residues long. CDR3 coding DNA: TGTGCCAGCAGTCCATTACAGAGCAATCAGCCCCAGCATTTT. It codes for CASSPLQSNQPQHF.

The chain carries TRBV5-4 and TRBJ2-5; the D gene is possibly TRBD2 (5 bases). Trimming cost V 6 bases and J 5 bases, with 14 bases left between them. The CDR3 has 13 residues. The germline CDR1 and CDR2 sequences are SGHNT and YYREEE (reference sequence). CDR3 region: CASTDSVWETQYF. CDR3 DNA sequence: TGTGCCAGCACGGATAGCGTCTGGGAGACCCAGTACTTC.

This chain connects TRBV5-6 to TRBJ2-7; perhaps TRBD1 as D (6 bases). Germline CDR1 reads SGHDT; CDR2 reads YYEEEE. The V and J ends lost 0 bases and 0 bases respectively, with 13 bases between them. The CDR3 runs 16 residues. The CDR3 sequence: CASSLAGHRSSYEQYV. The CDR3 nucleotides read TGTGCCAGCAGCTTGGCGGGACACCGGAGCTCCTACGAGCAGTACGTC.

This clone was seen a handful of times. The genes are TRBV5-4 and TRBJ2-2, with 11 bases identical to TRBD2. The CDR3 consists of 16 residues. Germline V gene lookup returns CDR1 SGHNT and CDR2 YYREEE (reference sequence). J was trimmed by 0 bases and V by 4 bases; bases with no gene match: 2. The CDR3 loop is CASSRLAGTNTGELFF. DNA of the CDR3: TGTGCCAGCAGCAGACTAGCGGGAACGAACACCGGGGAGCTGTTTTTT.

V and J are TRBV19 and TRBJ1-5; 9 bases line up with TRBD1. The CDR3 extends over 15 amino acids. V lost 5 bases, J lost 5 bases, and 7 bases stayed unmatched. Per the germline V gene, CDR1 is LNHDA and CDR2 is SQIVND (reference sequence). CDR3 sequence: CASSSGTGMYQPQHF. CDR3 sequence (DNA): TGTGCCAGTAGTTCCGGGACAGGGATGTATCAGCCCCAGCATTTT.

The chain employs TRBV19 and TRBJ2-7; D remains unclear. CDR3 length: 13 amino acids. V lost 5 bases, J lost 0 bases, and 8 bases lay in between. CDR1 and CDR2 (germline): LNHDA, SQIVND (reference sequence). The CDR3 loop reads CASSLGNSYEQYF. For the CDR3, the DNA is TGTGCCAGTAGTCTGGGCAACTCCTACGAGCAGTACTTC.

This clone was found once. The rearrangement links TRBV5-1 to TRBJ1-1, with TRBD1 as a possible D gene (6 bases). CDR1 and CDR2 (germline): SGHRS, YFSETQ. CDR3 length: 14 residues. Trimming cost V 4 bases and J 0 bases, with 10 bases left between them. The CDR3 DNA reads TGCGCCAGCAGCCGTACAGGGCTGAACACTGAAGCTTTCTTT. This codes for CASSRTGLNTEAFF.

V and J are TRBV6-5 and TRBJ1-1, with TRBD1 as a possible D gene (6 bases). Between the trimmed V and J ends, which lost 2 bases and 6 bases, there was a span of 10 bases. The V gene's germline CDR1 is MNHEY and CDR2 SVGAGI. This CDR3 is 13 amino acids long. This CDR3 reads CASSYARGSEAFF. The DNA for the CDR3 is TGTGCCAGCAGTTACGCCAGGGGCTCTGAAGCTTTCTTT.

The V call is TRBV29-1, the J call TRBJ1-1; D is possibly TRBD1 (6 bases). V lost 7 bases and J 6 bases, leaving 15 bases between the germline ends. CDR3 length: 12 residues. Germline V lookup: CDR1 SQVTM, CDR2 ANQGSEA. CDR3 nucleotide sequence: TGCAGCGCACCGAGTCGGGGGCCTGAAGCTTTCTTT. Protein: CSAPSRGPEAFF.

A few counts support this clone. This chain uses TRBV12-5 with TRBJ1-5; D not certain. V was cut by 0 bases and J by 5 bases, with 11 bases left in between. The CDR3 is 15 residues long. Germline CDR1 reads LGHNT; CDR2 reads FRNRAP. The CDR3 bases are TGTGCTAGTGGTTTGGTAAGGGCGAGGGATCAGCCCCAGCATTTT. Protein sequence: CASGLVRARDQPQHF.

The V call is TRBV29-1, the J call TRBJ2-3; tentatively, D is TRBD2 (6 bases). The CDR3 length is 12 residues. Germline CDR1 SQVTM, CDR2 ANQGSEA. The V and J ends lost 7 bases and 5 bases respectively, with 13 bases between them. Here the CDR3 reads CSARPGGDTQYF. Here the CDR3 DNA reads TGCAGCGCCCGGCCCGGGGGAGATACGCAGTATTTT.

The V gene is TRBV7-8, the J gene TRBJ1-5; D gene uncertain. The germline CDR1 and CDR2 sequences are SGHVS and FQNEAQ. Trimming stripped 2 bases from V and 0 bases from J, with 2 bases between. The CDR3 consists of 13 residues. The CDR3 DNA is TGTGCCAGCAGCTTACATAGCAATCAGCCCCAGCATTTT. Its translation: CASSLHSNQPQHF.

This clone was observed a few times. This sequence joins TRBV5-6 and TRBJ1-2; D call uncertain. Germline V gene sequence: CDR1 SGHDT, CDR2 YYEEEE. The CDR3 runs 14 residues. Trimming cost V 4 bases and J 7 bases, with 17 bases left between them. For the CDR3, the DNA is TGTGCCAGCAGCCAGCGGAGGCCAGGAGTTGGCTACACCTTC. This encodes CASSQRRPGVGYTF.

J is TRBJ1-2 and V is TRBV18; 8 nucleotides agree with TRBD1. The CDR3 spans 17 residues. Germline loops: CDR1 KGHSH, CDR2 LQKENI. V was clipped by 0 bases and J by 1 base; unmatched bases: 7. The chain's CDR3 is CASSPPNQTGVNYGYTF. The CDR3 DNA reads TGTGCCAGCTCACCACCGAATCAGACAGGGGTTAACTATGGCTACACCTTC.

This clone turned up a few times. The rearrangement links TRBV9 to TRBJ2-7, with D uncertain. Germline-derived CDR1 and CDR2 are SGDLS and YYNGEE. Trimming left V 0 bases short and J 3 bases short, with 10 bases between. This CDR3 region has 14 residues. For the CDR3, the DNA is TGTGCCAGCAGCGTAGGGGTCAGGAGCTACGAGCAGTACGTC. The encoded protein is CASSVGVRSYEQYV.

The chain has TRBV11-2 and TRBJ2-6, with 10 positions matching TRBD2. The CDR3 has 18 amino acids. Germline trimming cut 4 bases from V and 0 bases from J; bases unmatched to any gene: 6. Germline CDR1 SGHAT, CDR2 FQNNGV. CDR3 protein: CASSSRVAGGSGANVLTF. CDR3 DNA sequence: TGTGCCAGCAGCTCGAGGGTAGCGGGGGGCTCTGGGGCCAACGTCCTGACTTTC.

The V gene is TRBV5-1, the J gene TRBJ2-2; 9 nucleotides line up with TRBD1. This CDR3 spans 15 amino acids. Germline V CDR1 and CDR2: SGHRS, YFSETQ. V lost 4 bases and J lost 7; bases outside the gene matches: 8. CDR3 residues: CASSARTGDSGELFF. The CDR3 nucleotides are TGCGCCAGCAGCGCAAGGACAGGGGACAGCGGGGAGCTGTTTTTT.

The CDR3 coding sequence is TGTGCCAGCAGCGTAGCAGGGGGCCACAATCAGCCCCAGCATTTT. It is translated as CASSVAGGHNQPQHF. The rearrangement links TRBV9 to TRBJ1-5; the match to TRBD1 covers 8 bases. CDR3 size: 15 residues. Germline CDR1 is SGDLS and CDR2 is YYNGEE. V was clipped by 0 bases and J by 3 bases; unmatched bases: 2.

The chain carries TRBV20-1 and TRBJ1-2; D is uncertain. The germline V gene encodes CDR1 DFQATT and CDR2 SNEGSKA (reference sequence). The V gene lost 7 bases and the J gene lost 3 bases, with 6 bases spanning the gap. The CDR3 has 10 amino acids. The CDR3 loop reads CSVNDYGYTF. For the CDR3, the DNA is TGCAGTGTTAACGACTATGGCTACACCTTC.

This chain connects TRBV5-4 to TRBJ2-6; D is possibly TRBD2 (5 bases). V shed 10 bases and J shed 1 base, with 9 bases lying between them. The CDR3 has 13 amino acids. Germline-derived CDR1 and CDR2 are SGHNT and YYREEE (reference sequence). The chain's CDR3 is CAAGFSGANVLTF. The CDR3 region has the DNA TGTGCCGCGGGTTTTTCTGGGGCCAACGTCCTGACTTTC.

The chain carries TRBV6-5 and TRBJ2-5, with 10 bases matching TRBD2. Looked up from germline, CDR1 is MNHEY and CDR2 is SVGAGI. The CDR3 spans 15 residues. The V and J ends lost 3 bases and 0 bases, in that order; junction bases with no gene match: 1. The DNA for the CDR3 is TGTGCCAGCAGTTATAGCGGGGGGCACCAAGAGACCCAGTACTTC. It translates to CASSYSGGHQETQYF.

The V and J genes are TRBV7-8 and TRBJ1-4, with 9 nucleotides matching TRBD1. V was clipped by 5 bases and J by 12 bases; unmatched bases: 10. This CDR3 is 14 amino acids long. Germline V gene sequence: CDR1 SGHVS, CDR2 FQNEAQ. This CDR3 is CASSPRRGDRELFF. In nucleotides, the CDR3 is TGTGCCAGCAGCCCGCGCCGGGGGGACAGGGAACTGTTTTTT.

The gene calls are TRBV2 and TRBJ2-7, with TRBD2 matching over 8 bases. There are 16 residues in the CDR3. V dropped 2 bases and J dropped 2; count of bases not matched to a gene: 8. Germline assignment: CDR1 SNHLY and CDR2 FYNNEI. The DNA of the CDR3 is TGTGCCAGCAGTGAACGTGGCGGGGGGCTAACCTACGAGCAGTACTTC. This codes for CASSERGGGLTYEQYF.

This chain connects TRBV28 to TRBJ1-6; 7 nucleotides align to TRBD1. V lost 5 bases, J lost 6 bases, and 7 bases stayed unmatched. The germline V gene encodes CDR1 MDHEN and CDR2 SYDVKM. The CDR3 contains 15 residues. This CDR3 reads CASSPSGTVNSPLHF. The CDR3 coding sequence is TGTGCCAGCAGTCCCTCCGGGACAGTTAATTCACCCCTCCACTTT.

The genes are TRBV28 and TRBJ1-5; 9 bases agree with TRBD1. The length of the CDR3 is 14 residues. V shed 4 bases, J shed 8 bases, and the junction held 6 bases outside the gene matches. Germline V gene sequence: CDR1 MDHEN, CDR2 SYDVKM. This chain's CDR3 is CASSSGQGIKPQHF. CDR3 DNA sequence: TGTGCCAGCAGTTCTGGACAGGGGATTAAGCCCCAGCATTTT.

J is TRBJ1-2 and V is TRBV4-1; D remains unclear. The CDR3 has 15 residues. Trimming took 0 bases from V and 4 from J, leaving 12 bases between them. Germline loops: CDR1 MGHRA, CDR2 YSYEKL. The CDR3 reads CASSQDRTRIYGYTF. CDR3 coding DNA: TGCGCCAGCAGCCAAGATCGGACGCGTATCTATGGCTACACCTTC.

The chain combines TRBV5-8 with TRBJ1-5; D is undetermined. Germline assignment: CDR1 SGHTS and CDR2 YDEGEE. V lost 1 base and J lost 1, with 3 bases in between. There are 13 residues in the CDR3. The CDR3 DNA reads TGTGCCAGCAGCTTGTCGAGCAATCAGCCCCAGCATTTT. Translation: CASSLSSNQPQHF.

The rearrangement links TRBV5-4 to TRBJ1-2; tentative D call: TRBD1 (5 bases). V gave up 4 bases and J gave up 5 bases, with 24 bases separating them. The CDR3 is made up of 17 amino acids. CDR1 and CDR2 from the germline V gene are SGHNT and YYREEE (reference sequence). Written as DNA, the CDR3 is TGTGCCAGCAGCGTGGAGGGGCGTAAGGCGGCGGGGTATGGCTACACCTTC. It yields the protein CASSVEGRKAAGYGYTF.

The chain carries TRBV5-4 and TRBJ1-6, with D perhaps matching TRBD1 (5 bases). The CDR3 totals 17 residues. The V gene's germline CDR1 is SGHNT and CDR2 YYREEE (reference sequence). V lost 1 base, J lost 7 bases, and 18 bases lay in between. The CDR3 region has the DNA TGTGCCAGCAGCTTGTTCCATTCAGTGGGGGTAAATTCACCCCTCCACTTT. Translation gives CASSLFHSVGVNSPLHF.